This T cell receptor beta chain was sequenced in a study of blood T cell repertoires in COVID-19. About the study: Sources were T cells, B-cell-depleted T cells, or PBMCs; the material itself was cDNA or gDNA.

The Seattle patients, enrolled during active infection, were followed longitudinally. The germline V gene encodes CDR1 SGHTA and CDR2 FQGNSA. The J segment lost 9 bases and the V segment lost 4 bases, leaving 11 bases of the junction unmatched. The CDR3 has 17 amino acids. Per the original data handling: Estimation of nucleated cell counts relied on the amplification of reference gene primers. Generated by immunoSEQ multiplex PCR, the TCRdb table keeps only in-frame clones and is missing some. V, J and clone size are taken as reported in that table, and D and trimming were inferred from the DNA itself. The sample lists fewer than 200,000 clones; 75% to 90% were seen once.

V is TRBV7-2 and J is TRBJ2-1; TRBD2 aligns across 14 bases. Material for sequencing was peripheral blood. The clonotype originates from a woman aged 70-85 years with COVID-19, enrolled during active disease. CDR3 DNA: TGTGCCAGCAGCTCAGGGGTGGGACTAGCGGGAGCTGGTGAGCAGTTCTTC. It encodes CASSSGVGLAGAGEQFF.